Presented here are 25 T cell receptor beta chains from one specimen sequenced in a study of shared clonotypes between healthy human individuals (TCRdb year 2020). Library preparation employed the immunoSEQ multiplex PCR assay. What TCRdb holds here is the immuneACCESS table cut down to in-frame rearrangements. Part of the clones is not present; checked against another copy, under half of the missing clones reflect an unresolved V gene, and the others are unexplained. This sample holds around 2,000,000 clones; 90% to 95% were observed only once. Jointly, the top ten make up 0.13% of the sample. Sequenced: naive CD4+ T cells sorted from blood. The meaning of the sample's cell subset or site label: CD45RA+ positively selected. Receptors originate from a man younger than 35 in good health.

The chain carries TRBV25-1 and TRBJ2-5, with D tentatively TRBD1 (5 bases). Germline V gene sequence: CDR1 MGHDK, CDR2 SYGVNS. V gave up 4 bases and J gave up 2 bases, with 14 bases separating them. The CDR3 spans 15 residues. CDR3 region: CASSGAGRRQETQYF. The CDR3, as DNA: TGTGCCAGCAGTGGGGCAGGGCGTAGGCAAGAGACCCAGTACTTC.

J is TRBJ1-5 and V is TRBV10-2; D remains ambiguous. CDR3 length: 12 residues. Germline lookup yields CDR1 WSHSY and CDR2 SAAADI. V was clipped by 6 bases and J by 3 bases, with 6 bases between them. The DNA for the CDR3 is TGCGCCAGCAGGGAGACCAATCAGCCCCAGCATTTT. It translates to CASRETNQPQHF.

The J gene is TRBJ2-2, the V gene TRBV6-5, with 12 bases identical to TRBD2. J lost 6 bases, V lost 2 bases, and 4 bases had no gene match. CDR1 and CDR2 (germline): MNHEY, SVGAGI. The CDR3 has 16 amino acids. Here the CDR3 reads CASSYPSGRASGELFF. The CDR3 DNA is TGTGCCAGCAGTTACCCTAGCGGGAGGGCCTCCGGGGAGCTGTTTTTT.

V and J are TRBV7-9 and TRBJ2-7, with 7 bases lining up with TRBD2. In germline, CDR1 is SEHNR, CDR2 FQNEAQ (reference sequence). There are 17 residues in the CDR3. The V and J ends lost 5 bases and 2 bases, in that order; junction bases with no gene match: 15. This CDR3 is CASSQENRLALTYEQYF. The DNA for the CDR3 is TGTGCCAGCAGCCAAGAAAACCGACTAGCCCTGACCTACGAGCAGTACTTC.

CDR3 DNA sequence: TGTGCCAGCTCACCACCGACTAGCACTGAAGCTTTCTTT. This codes for CASSPPTSTEAFF. The J gene is TRBJ1-1, the V gene TRBV18; unclear D gene. There are 13 residues in the CDR3. Germline V gene lookup returns CDR1 KGHSH and CDR2 LQKENI. Trimming took off 0 bases at V and 4 bases at J, with 6 bases between the two ends.

In DNA, the CDR3 is TGTGCCGTAGTATCGGGGGGTACCGTCAGTTCACCCCTCCACTTT. It codes for CAVVSGGTVSSPLHF. This chain joins TRBV9 and TRBJ1-6; maybe TRBD1 (5 bases). Trimming removed 10 bases at V and 9 bases at J, with 23 bases between. The CDR3 sequence is 15 residues long. Germline V lookup: CDR1 SGDLS, CDR2 YYNGEE.

This rearrangement joins TRBV12-5 to TRBJ2-1; TRBD2 might be the D (7 bases). Per germline, CDR1 LGHNT and CDR2 FRNRAP. V was pared by 7 bases and J by 5 bases, with 18 bases between. The CDR3 sequence is 15 residues long. CDR3 residues: CASALGGPGNNEQFF. CDR3 DNA sequence: TGTGCTAGTGCCTTGGGGGGGCCGGGGAACAATGAGCAGTTCTTC.

This chain connects TRBV7-9 to TRBJ1-1, with TRBD1 identical over 7 bases. The CDR3 loop spans 15 amino acids. Germline V gene sequence: CDR1 SEHNR, CDR2 FQNEAQ (reference sequence). The V and J ends lost 3 bases and 3 bases, in that order; junction bases with no gene match: 7. The CDR3 spells CASSFRQGGDTEAFF. In DNA form, the CDR3 reads TGTGCCAGCAGCTTCCGACAGGGTGGAGACACTGAAGCTTTCTTT.

The V gene is TRBV10-3, the J gene TRBJ2-5; 10 nucleotides line up with TRBD1. The germline V gene encodes CDR1 ENHRY and CDR2 SYGVKD. V trimming: 6 bases; J trimming: 3 bases; junction bases outside the gene matches: 1. This CDR3 has 13 amino acids. CDR3 bases: TGTGCCATCAGAGGGACAGGGGAAGAGACCCAGTACTTC. Amino acids: CAIRGTGEETQYF.

J is TRBJ1-4 and V is TRBV9; a weak D match, TRBD1 (5 bases). The CDR3 runs to 15 residues. V was pared by 6 bases and J by 5 bases, with 17 bases between. Looked up from germline, CDR1 is SGDLS and CDR2 is YYNGEE. The CDR3 sequence is CASTTGRGKNEKLFF. CDR3 coding DNA: TGTGCCAGCACCACCGGGAGGGGAAAAAATGAAAAACTGTTTTTT.

In the case of this clone: Additional DNA sequences in this sample encode the identical CDR3. This chain connects TRBV9 to TRBJ1-3, with 9 bases that match TRBD1. After removal of 0 bases from V and 0 bases from J, the junction contained 1 base not matched to a gene. Germline assignment: CDR1 SGDLS and CDR2 YYNGEE. The CDR3 loop spans 16 amino acids. Here the CDR3 reads CASSVGTGVSGNTIYF. For the CDR3, the DNA is TGTGCCAGCAGCGTAGGGACAGGGGTCTCTGGAAACACCATATATTTT.

This rearrangement joins TRBV10-3 to TRBJ1-1; tentative D call: TRBD1 (5 bases). The CDR3 spans 12 residues. Germline loops: CDR1 ENHRY, CDR2 SYGVKD. Deletions cut 9 bases from V and 7 bases from J, with 15 bases between. Here the CDR3 reads CAMSDTWGEAFF. CDR3 DNA: TGTGCCATGTCGGACACTTGGGGTGAAGCTTTCTTT.

The rearrangement joins TRBV5-3 to TRBJ1-4; D unclear. TRBV5-3 is recorded as an ORF, its role being uncertain. V lost 0 bases and J lost 6, with 15 bases in between. CDR3 length: 16 residues. The CDR3, as DNA: TGTGCCAGAAGCTTGGGCCAGGAGTCTCGGGATGAAAAACTGTTTTTT. Protein product: CARSLGQESRDEKLFF.

The rearrangement uses TRBV6-6 and TRBJ2-5, with TRBD1 identical over 7 bases. This CDR3 is 14 amino acids long. Germline V gene sequence: CDR1 MNHNY, CDR2 SVGAGI (reference sequence). V dropped 5 bases and J dropped 2; count of bases not matched to a gene: 5. The CDR3 DNA follows: TGTGCCAGCAGTACCGGGACAGCACAAGAGACCCAGTACTTC. The encoded protein is CASSTGTAQETQYF.

V and J are TRBV7-2 and TRBJ2-3; TRBD1 or TRBD2 may be the D gene (5 bases each). The CDR3 extends over 16 amino acids. Per the germline V gene, CDR1 is SGHTA and CDR2 is FQGNSA. V was clipped by 5 bases and J by 2 bases, with 17 bases between them. The CDR3 DNA reads as TGTGCCAGCAGCAACCAAGGGACGCGGTACACAGATACGCAGTATTTT. Its protein product is CASSNQGTRYTDTQYF. Complete variable domain (other parts from reference TRBV7-2 and TRBJ2-3): GAGVSQSPSNKVTEKGKDVELRCDPISGHTALYWYRQSLGQGLEFLIYFQGNSAPDKSGLPSDRFSAERTGGSVSTLTIQRTQQEDSAVYLCASSNQGTRYTDTQYFGPGTRLTVL.

The chain combines TRBV7-9 with TRBJ1-1; weak D call: TRBD1 (6 bases). Trimming took off 4 bases at V and 2 bases at J, with 17 bases between the two ends. The CDR3 spans 16 residues. Germline loops: CDR1 SEHNR, CDR2 FQNEAQ (reference sequence). For the CDR3, the DNA is TGTGCCAGCAGCTCAGAGGGTCTGACAGGTAACACTGAAGCTTTCTTT. The encoded protein is CASSSEGLTGNTEAFF.

V gene TRBV2 combines with J gene TRBJ2-4; 16 bases line up with TRBD2. The CDR3 runs 15 residues. CDR1 and CDR2 from the germline V gene are SNHLY and FYNNEI. The trim removed 6 bases at V and 15 bases at J, leaving 11 bases unmatched. The CDR3 DNA sequence: TGTGCCAGCAGACCCGGGACTAGCGGGAGGGCCCTACGGTACTTC. It codes for CASRPGTSGRALRYF.

Worth noting for this clone: One end of the junction does not line up with germline, which may come from a read error. The V and J genes are TRBV27 and TRBJ2-2; TRBD1 is a possible D gene (5 bases). Germline CDR1 and CDR2: MNHEY and SMNVEV (reference sequence). The CDR3 length is 15 residues. The CDR3 sequence: CASTLGAANTGELFF. As DNA, the CDR3 is TGTGCCAGCACTTTAGGGGCAGCGAACACCGGGGAGCTGTTTTTT.

In DNA form, the CDR3 reads TGTGCCAGCAGTGAAGGTCAAGGAAGCGGTGGGGCCAACGTCCTGACTTTC. Residues: CASSEGQGSGGANVLTF. The chain combines TRBV2 with TRBJ2-6; possibly TRBD2 for D (5 bases). Trimming took 1 base from V and 3 from J, leaving 13 bases between them. Germline V gene data show CDR1 as SNHLY and CDR2 as FYNNEI. CDR3 length: 17 residues.

The V call is TRBV5-1, the J call TRBJ2-1, with 7 bases lining up with TRBD1. With 7 bases clipped from V and 5 bases from J, the junction kept 9 bases outside the gene matches. Germline-derived CDR1 and CDR2 are SGHRS and YFSETQ. CDR3 length: 14 residues. The CDR3 region is CASRQGVGDNEQFF. The CDR3 coding sequence is TGCGCCAGCCGTCAGGGGGTAGGAGACAATGAGCAGTTCTTC.

The chain combines TRBV30 with TRBJ2-1; the D gene is possibly TRBD2 (6 bases). Deletions cut 0 bases from V and 6 bases from J, with 15 bases between. Germline CDR1 GTSNPN, CDR2 SVGIG (reference sequence). The CDR3 totals 15 residues. The CDR3 coding sequence is TGTGCCTGGAGTGTACTTGCGGGATTCGGCAATGAGCAGTTCTTC. Its translation: CAWSVLAGFGNEQFF.

This clone has only a few counts. This same CDR3 is encoded by further DNA sequences in the sample. The CDR3, as DNA: TGTGCCAGCAGTCTCGGACAGGGAGGCTCCTACGAGCAGTACTTC. It encodes CASSLGQGGSYEQYF. The chain carries TRBV2 and TRBJ2-7, with 8 bases matching TRBD1. The CDR3 runs 15 residues. Germline V lookup: CDR1 SNHLY, CDR2 FYNNEI. After removal of 5 bases from V and 0 bases from J, the junction contained 6 bases not matched to a gene.

The gene calls are TRBV27 and TRBJ2-7; no firm D call. This CDR3 region has 13 residues. In germline, CDR1 is MNHEY, CDR2 SMNVEV (reference sequence). Trimming stripped 4 bases from V and 3 bases from J, with 10 bases between. The CDR3 spells CASSSNPGYEQYF. The CDR3 region has the DNA TGTGCCAGCAGTTCAAACCCGGGCTACGAGCAGTACTTC.

The V call is TRBV5-4, the J call TRBJ1-4, with 9 bases aligning to TRBD1. The CDR3 is 14 residues long. CDR1 and CDR2 (germline): SGHNT, YYREEE (reference sequence). Losses at the gene ends were 3 bases for V and 6 bases for J; bases not matched to a gene: 3. CDR3 DNA: TGTGCCAGCAGCTGGACAGGGGCCGATGAAAAACTGTTTTTT. This encodes CASSWTGADEKLFF.

The chain carries TRBV20-1 and TRBJ2-1, with a weak D call TRBD2 (5 bases). Trimming removed 5 bases at V and 12 bases at J, with 14 bases between. The CDR3 sequence is 11 residues long. Germline CDR1 reads DFQATT; CDR2 reads SNEGSKA (reference sequence). The CDR3 protein is CSAGREFVQFF. CDR3 nucleotide sequence: TGCAGTGCTGGCCGGGAATTTGTGCAGTTCTTC.